The clone carrying this T cell receptor beta chain turned up a few times. Its matching antigen is unknown. The sample originates from a study of cytomegalovirus exposure and HLA in healthy donors. V shed 6 bases and J shed 5 bases, with 23 bases lying between them. The germline V gene encodes CDR1 MDHEN and CDR2 SYDVKM. This CDR3 is 16 amino acids long. A multiplex PCR was run with 60 Vbeta primers and 13 Jbeta primers. Assay: immunoSEQ multiplex PCR; the TCRdb copy retains only in-frame clones and omits some. This table has about 150,000 clones, approximately 85% appearing once. Points from the study as a whole: Apparent HLA restriction characterized most CMV-associated TCR beta chains in a later analysis. Apart from CMV serostatus, no immune exposure information was available. It was reported in a later analysis that an Asian-associated ancestry cluster showed fewer N-insertions than the roughly 670-donor mean.

The chain is built from TRBV28 and TRBJ2-7, with D hard to call. The source of this sequence is a woman aged 18 to 35 in good health and CMV-seronegative. Sequences were obtained from PBMCs. The DNA for the CDR3 is TGTGCCAGCAGCCACCGGAGCAGTCATGTCGGAGACGAGCAGTACTTC. Amino acid sequence: CASSHRSSHVGDEQYF.